The clone carrying this TCR beta chain was observed once. This sample stems from a study of blood T cell repertoires in COVID-19. Assay: immunoSEQ multiplex PCR; the TCRdb copy retains only in-frame clones and omits some. Counted here are more than 90,000 clones, around 87% occurring once; the ten biggest clones make up around a tenth. Germline CDR1 is ENHRY and CDR2 is SYGVKD. The CDR3 length is 11 residues. V was trimmed by 2 bases and J by 9 bases, leaving 7 bases between them. The material sequenced was peripheral blood. The receptor was isolated from a woman younger than 45 with acute or convalescent COVID-19. The chain employs TRBV10-3 and TRBJ1-2; no clear D gene. The CDR3 DNA is TGTGCCATCAGTGAGGCGGCGAGCTACACCTTC. Protein product: CAISEAASYTF.